The clone carrying this TCR beta chain was counted a few times. The table came from immunoSEQ multiplex PCR; TCRdb's copy has only in-frame clones and leaves some out. The sample records roughly 80,000 clones, over 75% being singletons. The germline V gene has CDR1 MDHEN and CDR2 SYDVKM. CDR3 length: 15 residues. Between the trimmed V and J ends, which lost 1 base and 4 bases, there was a span of 13 bases. The source of the sample is a study of technical replicates of blood from a few donors. Sequenced: T cells isolated from PBMCs. The receptor was isolated from a human donor in good health. This rearrangement joins TRBV28 to TRBJ1-2, with D possibly being TRBD1 (5 bases). In DNA form, the CDR3 reads TGTGCCAGCAGTTTATCTTTGGGGGGGAGCTATGGCTACACCTTC. This sequence encodes CASSLSLGGSYGYTF.